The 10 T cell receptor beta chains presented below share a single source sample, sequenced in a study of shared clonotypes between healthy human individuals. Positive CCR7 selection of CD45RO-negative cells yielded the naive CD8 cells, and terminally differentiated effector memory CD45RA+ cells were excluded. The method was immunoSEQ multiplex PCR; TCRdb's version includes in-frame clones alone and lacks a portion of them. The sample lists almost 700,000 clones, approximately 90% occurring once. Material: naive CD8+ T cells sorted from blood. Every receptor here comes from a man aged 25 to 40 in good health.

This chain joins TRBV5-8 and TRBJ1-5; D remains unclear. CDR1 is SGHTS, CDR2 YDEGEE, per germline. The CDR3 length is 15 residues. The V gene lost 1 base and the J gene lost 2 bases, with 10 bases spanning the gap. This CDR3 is CASSLRAGGNQPQHF. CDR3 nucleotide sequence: TGTGCCAGCAGCTTGAGAGCTGGGGGCAATCAGCCCCAGCATTTT.

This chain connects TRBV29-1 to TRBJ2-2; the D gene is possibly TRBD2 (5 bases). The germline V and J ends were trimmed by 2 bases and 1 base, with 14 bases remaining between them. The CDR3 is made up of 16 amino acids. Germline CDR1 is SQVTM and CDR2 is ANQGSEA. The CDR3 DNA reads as TGCAGCGTTGAACCCCTCCTAGCAGAGAACACCGGGGAGCTGTTTTTT. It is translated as CSVEPLLAENTGELFF.

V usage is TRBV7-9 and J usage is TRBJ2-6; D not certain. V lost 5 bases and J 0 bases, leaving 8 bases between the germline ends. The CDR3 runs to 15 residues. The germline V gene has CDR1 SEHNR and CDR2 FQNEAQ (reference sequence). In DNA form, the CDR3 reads TGTGCCAGCAGCCCGTACCTCTCTGGGGCCAACGTCCTGACTTTC. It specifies CASSPYLSGANVLTF.

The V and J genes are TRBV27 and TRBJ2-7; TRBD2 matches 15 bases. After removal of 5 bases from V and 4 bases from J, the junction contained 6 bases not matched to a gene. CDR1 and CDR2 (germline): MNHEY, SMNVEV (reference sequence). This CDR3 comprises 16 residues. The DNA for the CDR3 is TGTGCCAGCAGTCCAGGGACTAGCGGGAGGAATTACGAGCAGTACTTC. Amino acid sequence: CASSPGTSGRNYEQYF.

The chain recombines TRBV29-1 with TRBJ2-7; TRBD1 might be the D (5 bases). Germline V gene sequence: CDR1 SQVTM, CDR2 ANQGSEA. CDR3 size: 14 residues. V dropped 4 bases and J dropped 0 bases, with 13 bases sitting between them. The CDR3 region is CSVGQQESSYEQYF. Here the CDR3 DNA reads TGCAGCGTTGGTCAACAGGAGAGCTCCTACGAGCAGTACTTC.

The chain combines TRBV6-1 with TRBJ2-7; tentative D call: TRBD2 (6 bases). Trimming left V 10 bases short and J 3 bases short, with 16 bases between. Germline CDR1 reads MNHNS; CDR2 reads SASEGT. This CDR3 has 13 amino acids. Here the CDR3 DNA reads TGTGCCACGGACGGGACTCAGTTCTACGAGCAGTACTTC. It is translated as CATDGTQFYEQYF.

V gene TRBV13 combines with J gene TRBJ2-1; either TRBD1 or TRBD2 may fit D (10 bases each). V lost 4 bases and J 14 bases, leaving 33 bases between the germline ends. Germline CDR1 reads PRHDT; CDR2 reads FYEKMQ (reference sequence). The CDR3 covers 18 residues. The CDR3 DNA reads TGTGCCAGCAGCTACCGACAGGGGGCGCTTCCTAGCGGGAGCCCCGAGTTCTTC. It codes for CASSYRQGALPSGSPEFF.

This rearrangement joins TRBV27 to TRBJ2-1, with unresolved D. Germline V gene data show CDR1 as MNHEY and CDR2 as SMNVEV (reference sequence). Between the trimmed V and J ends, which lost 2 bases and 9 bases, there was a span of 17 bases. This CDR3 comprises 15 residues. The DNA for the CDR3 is TGTGCCAGCAGTTTACGGGTTCCACCACCGACTGAGCAGTTCTTC. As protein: CASSLRVPPPTEQFF.

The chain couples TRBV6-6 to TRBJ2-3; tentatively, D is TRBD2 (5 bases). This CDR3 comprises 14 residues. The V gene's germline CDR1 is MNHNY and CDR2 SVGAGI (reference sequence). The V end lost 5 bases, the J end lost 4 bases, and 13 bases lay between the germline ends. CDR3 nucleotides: TGTGCCAGCAGTCAAGCGGAGTCAGCAGATACGCAGTATTTT. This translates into CASSQAESADTQYF.

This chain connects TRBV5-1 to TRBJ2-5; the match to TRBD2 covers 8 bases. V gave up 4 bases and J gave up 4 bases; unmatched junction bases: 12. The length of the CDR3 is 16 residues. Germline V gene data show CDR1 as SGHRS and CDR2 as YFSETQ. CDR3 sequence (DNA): TGCGCCAGCAGCATCATCCAAGCGGGAGTATCAGAGACCCAGTACTTC. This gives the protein CASSIIQAGVSETQYF.